Included here is one T cell receptor beta chain sequence, with context. This CDR3 region has 12 residues. Germline loops: CDR1 SNHLY, CDR2 FYNNEI. V dropped 6 bases and J dropped 5 bases, with 8 bases sitting between them. The entry originates in a study of blood T cell repertoires in COVID-19. Method: immunoSEQ multiplex PCR; TCRdb's copy keeps in-frame clones and lacks some. The sample records approximately 60,000 clones, 70% to 80% being singletons. V gene TRBV2 combines with J gene TRBJ2-1, with D hard to call. Material: peripheral blood. The sequence derives from a man in his sixties with acute or convalescent COVID-19. DNA of the CDR3: TGTGCCAGCAGGGCTTCTCACAATGAGCAGTTCTTC. Its protein product is CASRASHNEQFF.